This T cell receptor beta chain derives from a study of shared clonotypes between healthy human individuals. The overall study: Two female and a few male donors aged 18 to 49 were enrolled. Study-wide results and limits: Generally, estimated richness proved larger in naive subsets than it did in memory subsets. Non-shared clonotypes were found to have lower generation probabilities than the clonotypes that were shared by all four of the sorted-subset donors.

About this clone itself: Antigen unknown.

An approximately 200 ng quantity of DNA, roughly 32,000 T cell genomes, went into the sorted-subset replicate PCRs. The assay was immunoSEQ multiplex PCR, and TCRdb's table has in-frame clones only and misses some. This table has about 1.1 million clones, about 72% appearing once. The CDR3 has 11 amino acids. CDR1 is MDHEN and CDR2 is SYDVKM in the germline V gene. The origin of this receptor is a man younger than 35 in good health. Some clones in this sample may be carry-over from other donors' samples. Sequencing input: memory CD4+ T cells from PBMCs. Noted subset: CD45RA-negative fraction. The J gene is TRBJ1-2, the V gene TRBV28; TRBD1 matches at 9 bases. The CDR3 coding sequence is TGTGGGAGCCGGGACAGGGAGCTCTTCACCTTC. Translation: CGSRDRELFTF.